The T cell receptor beta chain described here comes from a study of cytomegalovirus exposure and HLA in healthy donors (dated by TCRdb to the late 2010s). In the study overall: An earlier analysis of around 600 of the donors reported 250 to 350 Gb of sequence data and 117 million unique TCR beta sequences from around 200 million T cells. Among the roughly 380 genotyped donors, around 81% belonged to the genetic ancestry cluster associated with self-reported Caucasian donors. Roughly 5 DR-DQ haplotypes were handled as single units for association and clustering because linkage in the cohort was strong. Both class I and class II loci were covered by HLA typing, at four-digit resolution. The aim of the study was to test whether cataloging public T cell receptors could identify signatures of past pathogen exposure. In addition to the first cohort of 666 subjects, a separate validation cohort of 100 to 150 different subjects was used. The study profiled the T cell repertoires of about 720 subjects by immunosequencing and related them to cytomegalovirus serostatus. To predict cytomegalovirus infection status, the study brought together high-throughput TCR immunosequencing, statistical association of individual TCRs with disease status, and machine learning. To study patterns of TCR occurrence, a later analysis re-analyzed previously published TCR beta repertoires from several hundred donors and added high-resolution HLA genotyping. Among roughly 400 genotyped donors of the cohort, an average of roughly 230,000 unique TCR beta nucleotide sequences was sequenced per donor, of which approximately 18% were non-productive. About 300 gigabases of sequencing data and approximately 85 million unique TCR sequences were included in an early release covering roughly 600 HLA-typed donors. An earlier analysis of more than 450 of the donors used high-throughput TCR beta sequencing to judge whether each TCR beta V gene segment behaved as functional or pseudogenic. Typing coverage differed by locus: A, B, C, DRB1 and DQB1 were typed in about 629-640 donors, DQA1 in 500 to 550, DPA1 in 600 to 610, and DPB1 in 472. Donor age, sex, ethnicity and CMV serostatus were compiled alongside the repertoire data. All discovery cohort repertoires had been generated on a single sequencing platform. Genome-wide SNP genotypes for about 65% of the roughly 670 donors were used in a later genetic analysis, which treated that subset as a discovery cohort. Rather than drawing on any new phenotypic data, the later analysis identified candidate immune exposures from TCR beta sequences and the way those sequences occurred across donors. What the research found in general, with its limitations: In an earlier analysis of around 500 of the donors, most TCR beta V segments appeared in productive rearrangements about 90% or about 30% of the time, broadly matching IMGT annotations. CMV serostatus was the only immune exposure information available for the cohort. Compared with the roughly 670-donor mean, donors in an Asian-associated ancestry cluster had fewer N-insertions in productive TCRs, according to a later genetic analysis. Several of the top co-occurrence clusters appeared to be linked to parvovirus B19, influenza, CMV and Epstein-Barr virus, according to a later analysis. In the study, about 150 TCR beta chains were listed as associated with cytomegalovirus. In a later analysis, HLA-associated TCR beta chains were found to be more clonally expanded and to have lower generation probabilities than equally common non-associated chains. According to a later analysis, TCR association rates differed among HLA loci, with DRB1 alleles showing the most associated TCRs and HLA-C alleles showing the fewest. The authors suggested that the approach could potentially be generalized to other disease states and immunological phenotypes. While some public TCRs were present in many individuals, most TCR sequences turned up only very rarely across donors. When HLA alleles, especially DR and DQ, strongly co-occurred, attributing TCR associations to individual alleles was difficult. The presence/absence analyses assumed that sequencing depth was roughly uniform across donors, and that assumption may not be true. A further reported finding was that TCR beta sequences accurately predicted the HLA-A and HLA-B alleles for most subjects in the first cohort. The cohort was sequenced for TCR beta chains only, and without alpha or paired-chain data the features that could be detected were limited. Correlated functional status among segregating V segments might be attributable to linkage disequilibrium, but an unknown experimental factor could not be ruled out. A cluster of highly shared sequence variants was judged likely to represent a technical artifact of the sequencing pipeline. Three of the identified cytomegalovirus-associated TCR beta chains were confirmed in vitro to be specific for cytomegalovirus antigens. An association between a missense DCLRE1C variant and V-gene and J-gene trimming of TCR beta chains was found in a later genetic analysis and replicated in an independent cohort. A later analysis found that most CMV-associated TCR beta chains appeared HLA-restricted, with HLA associations seemingly driven largely by CMV exposure. Because some donors lacked HLA typing at each locus, the association tests relied only on the typed subset. In a later analysis, some 18,000 TCR beta sequences were associated with specific HLA alleles at a false discovery rate of 0.05. The classifier was reported to diagnose cytomegalovirus status with high specificity and sensitivity in both the original cohort and the validation cohort. Roughly 15 rarely observed V segments, including chromosome 9 orphons, were excluded from the earlier analysis of 550 to 700 of the donors because counts were too low. Some IMGT-functional V segments, including TRBV6-2 and TRBV6-3, could not be told apart with the 87-base-pair reads, so those segments were excluded.

As concerns this clone: What this receptor recognizes is not known. Within one base of it there is no much larger clone, and no base qualities were kept.

Cut back by 2 bases and 0 bases, the V and J ends lie 7 bases apart. As encoded in the germline V gene (reference sequence), CDR1 is GTSNPN while CDR2 is SVGIG. From its cysteine to its phenylalanine, the CDR3 spans 13 amino acids. This entry keeps only the CDR3 DNA: 39 bases, framed from base 1. The cohort was made up of 666 healthy bone marrow donors. Cohort members were all nominally healthy when sampled, although unrecorded immune exposures were likely present. The donor was CMV seronegative and was included in the group of 352 seronegative cohort members. A peripheral blood sample was provided by each donor, and peripheral blood mononuclear cells were used for TCR beta sequencing. Genomic DNA extraction from the blood cell samples was performed with the Qiagen DNeasy Blood Extraction Kit. The receptor library was made with the immunoSEQ multiplex PCR assay. The multiplex PCR relied on a mix of 60 forward primers for TCR Vbeta segments and 13 reverse primers for TCR Jbeta segments. A multiplex PCR assay on genomic DNA amplified the CDR3 region of rearranged TCR beta genes. Amplified TCR beta libraries were sequenced as 87-base-pair reads on the Illumina HiSeq System. On the authors' methods: In a later analysis, roughly 80 million unique TCR beta chains were counted across the roughly 700 repertoires, and about 9.9 million of these chains were shared by at least two donors. A nearest-neighbor algorithm error-corrected the raw reads and collapsed the reads into unique sequences, merging closely related sequences to remove PCR and sequencing errors. Alignment of CDR3 sequences to IMGT reference sequences was used to assign V, D and J gene segments. For a sequence to be retained, a match of at least six nucleotides to both a V gene segment and a J gene segment was required. Rearrangements were called productive when the CDR3 lacked stop codons and stayed in frame with V and J; all others were non-productive. Following IMGT convention, CDR3 was defined as the stretch from the second conserved V-encoded cysteine to the conserved J-encoded phenylalanine. Sequences without an unambiguous match to a single V gene segment were excluded from the earlier analysis of almost 600 of the donors. An earlier analysis of 500 to 700 of the donors classified V segments as functional when productive rearrangements were above 56.7% and as segregating when the standard deviation between donors was above 5%. To diagnose cytomegalovirus status from the catalog of TCR beta chain sequences, a statistical classification framework was built. A later analysis assigned V and J genes by comparing TCR nucleotide sequences with IMGT/GENE-DB human TR gene sequences. Using the TCRdist pipeline, a later analysis assigned CDR3 sequences along with most-parsimonious VDJ recombination scenarios. In a later analysis, each TCR beta chain was defined by its CDR3 amino acid sequence together with its V-gene family, and reads lacking a unique V-gene family were excluded. In a later analysis, some 600 highly shared, low-generation-probability nucleotide sequences were removed to address suspected cross-contamination and a sequencing artifact. In a later analysis, a clonal expansion index was calculated for each public chain from normalized within-repertoire ranks of inferred template counts. Generation probabilities in a later analysis came from a VDJ recombination model fitted to out-of-frame rearrangements, and those results were checked against IGoR. In a later analysis, TCR-TCR, TCR-HLA and TCR-CMV co-occurrence was scored with hypergeometric tests, and a repertoire-size bias correction was applied to TCR pairs. False discovery rates were estimated in a later analysis by permuting HLA or CMV assignments 20 times. In a later analysis, co-occurring TCRs were grouped using DBSCAN, and TCRdist sequence similarity was added for clustering within HLA-allele-positive subsets. Repertoires with fewer than 30,000 or more than 120,000 public chains were left out of co-occurrence clustering, as were five repertoires with anomalous nucleotide sharing. TCRdb took this table from immuneACCESS and kept in-frame rearrangements with V and J called. Such tables lack part of the clones; where checked against another copy, unresolved V genes explain under half of the gap, and the rest is unexplained. V, J and clone size reflect that table, while D and trimming were determined from the DNA. This sample lists some 140,000 clones; roughly 80% were detected once. The ten most abundant clones make up approximately 0.94% of the sample.

The source material was PBMCs. This receptor was identified in a woman in her fifties or sixties in good health and CMV-seronegative. The V and J segments used are TRBV30 and TRBJ1-1, with the D segment identity uncertain. The CDR3 protein: CAWSWALNTEAFF. The DNA sequence is given as TGTGCCTGGAGTTGGGCCTTGAACACTGAAGCTTTCTTT.